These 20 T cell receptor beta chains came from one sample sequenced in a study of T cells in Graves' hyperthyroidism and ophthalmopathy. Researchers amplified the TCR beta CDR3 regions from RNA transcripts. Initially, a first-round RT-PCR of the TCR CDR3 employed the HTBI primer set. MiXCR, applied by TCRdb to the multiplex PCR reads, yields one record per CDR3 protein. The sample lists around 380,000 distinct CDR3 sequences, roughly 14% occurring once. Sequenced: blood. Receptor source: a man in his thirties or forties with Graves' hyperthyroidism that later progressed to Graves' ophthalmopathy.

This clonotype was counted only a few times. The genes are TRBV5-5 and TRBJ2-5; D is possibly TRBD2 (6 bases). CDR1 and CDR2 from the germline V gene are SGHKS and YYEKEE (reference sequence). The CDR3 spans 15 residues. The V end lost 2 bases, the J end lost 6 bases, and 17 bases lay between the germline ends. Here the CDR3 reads CASSFTVGGIKTQYF. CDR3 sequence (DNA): TGTGCCAGCAGCTTTACGGTTGGAGGGATAAAGACCCAGTACTTC. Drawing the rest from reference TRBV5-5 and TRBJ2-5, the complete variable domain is DAGVTQSPTHLIKTRGQQVTLRCSPISGHKSVSWYQQVLGQGPQFIFQYYEKEERGRGNFPDRFSARQFPNYSSELNVNALLLGDSALYLCASSFTVGGIKTQYFGPGTRLLVL.

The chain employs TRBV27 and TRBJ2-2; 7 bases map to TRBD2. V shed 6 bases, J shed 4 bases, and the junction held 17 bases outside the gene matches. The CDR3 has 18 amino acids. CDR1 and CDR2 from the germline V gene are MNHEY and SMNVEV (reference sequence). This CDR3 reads CASSPSASGWEGTGELFF. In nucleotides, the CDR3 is TGTGCCAGCAGCCCCAGTGCGTCAGGGTGGGAGGGCACCGGGGAGCTGTTTTTT.

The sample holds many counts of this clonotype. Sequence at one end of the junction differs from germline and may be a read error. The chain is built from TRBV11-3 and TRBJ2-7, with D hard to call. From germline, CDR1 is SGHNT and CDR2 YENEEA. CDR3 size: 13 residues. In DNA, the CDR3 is TGTGCCAGCAGCTTACCTCCAGTTTACGGGCAGTACTTC. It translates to CASSLPPVYGQYF.

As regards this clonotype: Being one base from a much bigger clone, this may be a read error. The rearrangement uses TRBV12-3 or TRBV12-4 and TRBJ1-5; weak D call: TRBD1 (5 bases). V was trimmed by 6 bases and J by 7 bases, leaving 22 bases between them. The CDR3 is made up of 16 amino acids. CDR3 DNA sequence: TGTGCCAGCAGCCCCTCCGGACGGGGCACGGGGCAGCCCCAGCATTTT. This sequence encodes CASSPSGRGTGQPQHF.

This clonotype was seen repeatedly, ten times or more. CDR3 coding DNA: TGTGCCAGCAGTTTAGGAGGGATCACAGATACGCAGTATTTT. Protein product: CASSLGGITDTQYF. The chain has TRBV12-3 or TRBV12-4 and TRBJ2-3, with a weak D call TRBD2 (5 bases). The CDR3 length is 14 residues. Trimming took off 1 base at V and 2 bases at J, with 7 bases between the two ends.

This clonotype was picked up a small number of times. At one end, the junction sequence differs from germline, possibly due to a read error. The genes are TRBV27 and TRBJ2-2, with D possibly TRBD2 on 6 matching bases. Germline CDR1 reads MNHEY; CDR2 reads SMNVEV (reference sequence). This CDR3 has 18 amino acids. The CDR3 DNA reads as TGTACCAGCAGTCCTATTATGGTAGGCGGGGTGAGCACCGGGGAGCTGTTTTTT. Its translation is CTSSPIMVGGVSTGELFF.

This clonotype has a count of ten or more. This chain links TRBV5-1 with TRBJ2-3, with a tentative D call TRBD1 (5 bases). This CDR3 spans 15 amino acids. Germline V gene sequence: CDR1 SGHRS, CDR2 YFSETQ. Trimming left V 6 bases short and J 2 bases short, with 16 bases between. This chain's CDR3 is CASTKGSRHTDTQYF. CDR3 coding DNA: TGCGCCAGCACGAAGGGGTCTCGGCACACAGATACGCAGTATTTT. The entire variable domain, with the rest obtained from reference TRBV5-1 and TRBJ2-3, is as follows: KAGVTQTPRYLIKTRGQQVTLSCSPISGHRSVSWYQQTPGQGLQFLFEYFSETQRNKGNFPGRFSGRQFSNSRSEMNVSTLELGDSALYLCASTKGSRHTDTQYFGPGTRLTVL.

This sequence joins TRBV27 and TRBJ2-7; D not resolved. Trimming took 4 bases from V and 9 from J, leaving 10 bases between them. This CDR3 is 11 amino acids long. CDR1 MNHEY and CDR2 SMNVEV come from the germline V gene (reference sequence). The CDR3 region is CASSSLGRQYF. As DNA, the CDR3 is TGTGCCAGCAGTTCCCTGGGAAGGCAGTACTTC.

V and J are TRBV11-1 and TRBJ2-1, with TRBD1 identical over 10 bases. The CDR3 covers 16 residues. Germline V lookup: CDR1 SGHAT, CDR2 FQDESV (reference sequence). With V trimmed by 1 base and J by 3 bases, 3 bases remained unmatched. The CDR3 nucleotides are TGTGCCAGCAGCTTAGGTGGGACAGGGGACTACAATGAGCAGTTCTTC. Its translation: CASSLGGTGDYNEQFF. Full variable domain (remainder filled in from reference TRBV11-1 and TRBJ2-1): EAEVAQSPRYKITEKSQAVAFWCDPISGHATLYWYRQILGQGPELLVQFQDESVVDDSQLPKDRFSAERLKGVDSTLKIQPAELGDSAMYLCASSLGGTGDYNEQFFGPGTRLTVL.

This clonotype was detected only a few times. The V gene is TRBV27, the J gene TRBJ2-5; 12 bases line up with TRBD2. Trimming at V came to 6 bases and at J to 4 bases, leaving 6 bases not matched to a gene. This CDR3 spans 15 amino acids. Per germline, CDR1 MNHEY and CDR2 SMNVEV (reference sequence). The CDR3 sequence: CASSTGTSGRETQYF. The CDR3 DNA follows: TGTGCCAGCAGCACCGGGACTAGCGGGCGAGAGACCCAGTACTTC.

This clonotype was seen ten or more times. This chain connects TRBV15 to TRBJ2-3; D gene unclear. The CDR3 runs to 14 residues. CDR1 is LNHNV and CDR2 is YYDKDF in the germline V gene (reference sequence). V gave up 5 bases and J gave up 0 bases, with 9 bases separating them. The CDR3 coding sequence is TGTGCCACCAGCCACTTGGAGAGCACAGATACGCAGTATTTT. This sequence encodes CATSHLESTDTQYF.

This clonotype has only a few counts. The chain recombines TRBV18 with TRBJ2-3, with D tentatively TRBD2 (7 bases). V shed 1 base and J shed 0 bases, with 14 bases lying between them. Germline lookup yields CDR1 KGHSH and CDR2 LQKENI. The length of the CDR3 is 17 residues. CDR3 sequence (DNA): TGTGCCAGCTCACCACTCGGCGCGGGGGCTAGCACAGATACGCAGTATTTT. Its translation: CASSPLGAGASTDTQYF. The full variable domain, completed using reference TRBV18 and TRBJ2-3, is NAGVMQNPRHLVRRRGQEARLRCSPMKGHSHVYWYRQLPEEGLKFMVYLQKENIIDESGMPKERFSAEFPKEGPSILRIQQVVRGDSAAYFCASSPLGAGASTDTQYFGPGTRLTVL.

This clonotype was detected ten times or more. Here the CDR3 DNA reads TGTGCCAGCAGCCGTGGAAGGTACGCTTTCTTT. This encodes CASSRGRYAFF. This chain connects TRBV7-8 to TRBJ1-1; D uncertain. Trimming took off 5 bases at V and 11 bases at J, with 12 bases between the two ends. CDR1 is SGHVS and CDR2 is FQNEAQ in the germline V gene. This CDR3 region has 11 residues.

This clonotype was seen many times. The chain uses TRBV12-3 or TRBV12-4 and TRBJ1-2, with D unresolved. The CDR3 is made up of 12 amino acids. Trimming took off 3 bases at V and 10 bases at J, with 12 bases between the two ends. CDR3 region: CASSFGELAYTF. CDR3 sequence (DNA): TGTGCCAGCAGTTTCGGGGAGTTGGCCTACACCTTC.

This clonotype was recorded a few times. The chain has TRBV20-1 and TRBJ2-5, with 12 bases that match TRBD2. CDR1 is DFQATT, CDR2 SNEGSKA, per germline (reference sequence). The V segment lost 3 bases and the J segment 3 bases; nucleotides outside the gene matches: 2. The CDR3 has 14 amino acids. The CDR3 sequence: CSARPSGGEETQYF. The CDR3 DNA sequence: TGCAGTGCTAGGCCTAGCGGGGGGGAAGAGACCCAGTACTTC.

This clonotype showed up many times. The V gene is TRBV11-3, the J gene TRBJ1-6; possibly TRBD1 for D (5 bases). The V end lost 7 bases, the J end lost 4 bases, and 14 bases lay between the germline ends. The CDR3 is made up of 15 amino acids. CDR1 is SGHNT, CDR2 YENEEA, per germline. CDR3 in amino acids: CASTSTGGYNSPLHF. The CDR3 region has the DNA TGTGCCAGCACCTCAACGGGGGGATATAATTCACCCCTCCACTTT.

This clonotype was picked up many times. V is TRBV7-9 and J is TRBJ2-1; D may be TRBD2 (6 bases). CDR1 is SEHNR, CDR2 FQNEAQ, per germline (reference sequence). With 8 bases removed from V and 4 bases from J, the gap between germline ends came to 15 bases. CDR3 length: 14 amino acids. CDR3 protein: CASAHGLLYNEQFF. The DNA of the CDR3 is TGTGCCAGCGCCCACGGACTACTTTACAATGAGCAGTTCTTC.

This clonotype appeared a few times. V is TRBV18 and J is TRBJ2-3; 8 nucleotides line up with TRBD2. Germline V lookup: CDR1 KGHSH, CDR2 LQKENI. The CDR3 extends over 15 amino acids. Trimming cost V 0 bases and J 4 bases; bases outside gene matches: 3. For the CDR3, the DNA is TGTGCCAGCTCACCACCCCGAGCGGGGGCAGATACGCAGTATTTT. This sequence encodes CASSPPRAGADTQYF.

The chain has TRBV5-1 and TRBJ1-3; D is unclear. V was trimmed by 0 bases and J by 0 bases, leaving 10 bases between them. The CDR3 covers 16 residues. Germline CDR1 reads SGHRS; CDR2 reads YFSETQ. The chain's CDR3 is CASSLGGSISGNTIYF. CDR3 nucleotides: TGCGCCAGCAGCTTGGGAGGATCGATCTCTGGAAACACCATATATTTT. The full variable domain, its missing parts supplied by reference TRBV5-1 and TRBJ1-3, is KAGVTQTPRYLIKTRGQQVTLSCSPISGHRSVSWYQQTPGQGLQFLFEYFSETQRNKGNFPGRFSGRQFSNSRSEMNVSTLELGDSALYLCASSLGGSISGNTIYFGEGSWLTVV.

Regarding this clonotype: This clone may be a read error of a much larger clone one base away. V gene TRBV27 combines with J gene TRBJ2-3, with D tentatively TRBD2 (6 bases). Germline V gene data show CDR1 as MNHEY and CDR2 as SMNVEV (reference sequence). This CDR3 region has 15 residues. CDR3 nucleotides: TGTGCCAGCAGTTTACGCGGGACCCCCACAGGTACGCAGTATTTT. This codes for CASSLRGTPTGTQYF.